A single T cell receptor beta chain is shown here with its context. Its antigen is currently not known. No base quality values were provided; no much bigger clone lies one nucleotide off. TCRbeta CDR3 regions were amplified from genomic DNA using the immunoSEQ Assay, a bias-controlled multiplex PCR. The authors processed their data as follows. The number of nucleated cells in each sample was estimated from the amplification of reference gene primers within the assay. Sequence reads were collapsed and filtered to measure the absolute abundance of every unique TCRbeta CDR3 rearrangement. For each sample, productive Simpson clonality was calculated by taking the square root of Simpson's diversity index across productive rearrangements. Drawn from immuneACCESS, this table holds only the in-frame rearrangements with V and J called that TCRdb kept. Clones are partly lost; checked studies trace under half to an unresolved V gene and leave the rest unexplained. V and J calls and clone size follow that table, whereas D and trimming were derived from the DNA. This sample comprises a few hundred thousand clones, roughly nine tenths of them detected only once. Under 2.5% of the sample lies in the top ten.

The data are from a study of blood T cell repertoires in COVID-19 (dated by TCRdb to 2020 to 2021). In the study overall: Samples covering the acute and convalescent phases of COVID-19 were provided by collaborators in the United States, Italy and Spain. The dataset comprised deeply sampled blood TCRbeta repertoires from subjects exposed to, actively infected with, or recovered from COVID-19. The repertoires were made available in a free public database intended to serve as a resource for research on the immune response to SARS-CoV-2. Where available, HLA class I and class II types were obtained from metadata supplied by the sample provider rather than from assay-based typing. Sample metadata almost always included a de-identified subject ID, COVID-19 status, age in years and sex. The samples were drawn from the first 160 participants of the ongoing ImmuneRACE study and from 950 to 1,500 subjects provided by 6 global collaborators. The prospective study material was composed of cDNA or gDNA derived from T cells, B-cell-depleted T cells, or PBMCs.

Each collaborating institution followed its own protocols to collect whole blood in K2EDTA tubes. Collaborator samples were shipped for TCRbeta analysis as frozen whole blood, isolated PBMCs, or DNA extracted from either sample type. The full study reports these points: The quantity of clinical and demographic metadata differed by source and by participant and was supplied without curation.

Specimen: peripheral blood. The origin of this receptor is a man aged 50 or older with acute or convalescent COVID-19.

The DNA sequence reads TGCAGCGTTGGCGAAGACTACGAGCAGTACTTC. Its translation reads: CSVGEDYEQYF. The chain is assembled from TRBV29-1 and TRBJ2-7; no D gene is confidently identified. The CDR3 covers 11 residues, taking in both the cysteine and the phenylalanine. This entry keeps only the CDR3 DNA: 33 bases, framed from base 1. V is pared back by 4 bases and J by 3 bases, with 7 bases lying between the germline termini. The CDR1 and CDR2 encoded by the germline V gene are SQVTM and ANQGSEA.